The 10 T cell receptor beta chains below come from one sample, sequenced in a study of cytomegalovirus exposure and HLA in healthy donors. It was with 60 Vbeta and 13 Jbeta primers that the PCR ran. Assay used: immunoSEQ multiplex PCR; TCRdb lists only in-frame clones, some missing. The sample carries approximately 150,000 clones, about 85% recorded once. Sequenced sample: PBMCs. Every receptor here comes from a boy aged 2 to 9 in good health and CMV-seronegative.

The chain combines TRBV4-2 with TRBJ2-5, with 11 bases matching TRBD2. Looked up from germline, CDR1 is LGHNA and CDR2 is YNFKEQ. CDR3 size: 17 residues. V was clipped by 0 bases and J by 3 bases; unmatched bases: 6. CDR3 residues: CASSQDIVLAGEETQYF. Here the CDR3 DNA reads TGTGCCAGCAGCCAAGACATCGTACTAGCGGGGGAAGAGACCCAGTACTTC.

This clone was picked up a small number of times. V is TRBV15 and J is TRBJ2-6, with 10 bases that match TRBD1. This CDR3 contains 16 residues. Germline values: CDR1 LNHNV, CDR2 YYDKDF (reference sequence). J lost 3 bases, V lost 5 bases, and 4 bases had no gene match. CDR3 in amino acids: CATSLDRGLGANVLTF. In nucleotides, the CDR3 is TGTGCCACCAGCCTAGACAGGGGGCTTGGGGCCAACGTCCTGACTTTC.

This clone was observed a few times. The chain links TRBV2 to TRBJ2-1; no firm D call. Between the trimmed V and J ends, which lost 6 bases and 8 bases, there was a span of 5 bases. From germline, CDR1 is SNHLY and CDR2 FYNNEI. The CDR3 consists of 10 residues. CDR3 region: CASSRDEQFF. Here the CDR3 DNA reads TGTGCCAGCAGCCGGGATGAGCAGTTCTTC. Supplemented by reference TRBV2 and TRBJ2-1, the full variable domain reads EPEVTQTPSHQVTQMGQEVILRCVPISNHLYFYWYRQILGQKVEFLVSFYNNEISEKSEIFDDQFSVERPDGSNFTLKIRSTKLEDSAMYFCASSRDEQFFGPGTRLTVL.

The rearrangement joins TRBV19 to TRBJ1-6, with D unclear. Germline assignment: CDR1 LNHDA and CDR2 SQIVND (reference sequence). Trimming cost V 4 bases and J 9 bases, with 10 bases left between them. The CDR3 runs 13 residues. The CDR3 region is CASSTGFGSPLHF. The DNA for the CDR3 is TGTGCCAGTAGTACCGGGTTCGGTTCACCCCTCCACTTT.

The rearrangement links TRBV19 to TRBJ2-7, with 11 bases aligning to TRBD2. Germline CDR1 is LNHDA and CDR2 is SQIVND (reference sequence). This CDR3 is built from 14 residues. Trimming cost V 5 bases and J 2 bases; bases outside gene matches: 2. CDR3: CASSVTSGAYEQYF. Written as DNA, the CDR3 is TGTGCCAGTAGTGTGACTAGCGGGGCCTACGAGCAGTACTTC.

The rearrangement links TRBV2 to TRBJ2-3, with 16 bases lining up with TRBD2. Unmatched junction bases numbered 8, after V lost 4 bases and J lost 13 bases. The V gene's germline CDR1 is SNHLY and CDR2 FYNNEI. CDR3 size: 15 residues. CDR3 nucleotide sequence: TGTGCCAGCAGTGTCTTTCCGGGACTAGCGGGAGGGGAGTATTTT. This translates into CASSVFPGLAGGEYF.

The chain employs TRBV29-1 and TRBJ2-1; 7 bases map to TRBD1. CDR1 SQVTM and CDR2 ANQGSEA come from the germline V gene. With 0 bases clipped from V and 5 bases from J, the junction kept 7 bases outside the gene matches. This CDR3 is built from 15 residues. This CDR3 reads CSVEDSRGQDNEQFF. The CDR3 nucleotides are TGCAGCGTTGAAGATTCTAGGGGGCAGGACAATGAGCAGTTCTTC.

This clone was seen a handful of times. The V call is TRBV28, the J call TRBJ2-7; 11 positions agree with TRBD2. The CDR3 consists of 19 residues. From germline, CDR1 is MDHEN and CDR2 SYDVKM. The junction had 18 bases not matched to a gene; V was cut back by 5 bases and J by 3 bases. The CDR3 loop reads CASSPEQATLLAGDYEQYF. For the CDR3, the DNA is TGTGCCAGCAGTCCCGAACAGGCTACATTACTAGCGGGAGACTACGAGCAGTACTTC.

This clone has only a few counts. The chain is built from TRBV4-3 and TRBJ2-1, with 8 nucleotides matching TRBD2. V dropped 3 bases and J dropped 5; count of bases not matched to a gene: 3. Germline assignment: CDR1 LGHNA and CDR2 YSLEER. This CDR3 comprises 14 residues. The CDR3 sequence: CASSHLLADNEQFF. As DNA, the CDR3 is TGCGCCAGCAGCCACCTACTAGCGGACAATGAGCAGTTCTTC.

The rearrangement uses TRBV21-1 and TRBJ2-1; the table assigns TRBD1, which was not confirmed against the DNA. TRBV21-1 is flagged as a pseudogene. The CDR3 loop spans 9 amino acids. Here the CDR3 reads CASLTPVFF. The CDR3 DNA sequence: TGTGCCAGTCTCACACCCGTGTTCTTC.